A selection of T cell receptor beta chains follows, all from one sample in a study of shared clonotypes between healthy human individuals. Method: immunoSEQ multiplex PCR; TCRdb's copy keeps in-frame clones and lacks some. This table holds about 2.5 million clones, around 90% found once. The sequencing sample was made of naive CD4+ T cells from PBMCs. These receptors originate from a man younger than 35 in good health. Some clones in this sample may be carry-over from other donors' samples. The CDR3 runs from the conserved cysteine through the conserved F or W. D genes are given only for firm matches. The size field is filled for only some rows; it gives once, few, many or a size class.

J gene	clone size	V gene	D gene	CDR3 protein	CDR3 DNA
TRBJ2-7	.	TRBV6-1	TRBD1	CASSPDRAIHEQYF	TGTGCCAGCAGTCCGGACAGGGCAATCCACGAGCAGTACTTC
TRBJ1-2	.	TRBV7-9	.	CASSLSLSRSNYGYTF	TGTGCCAGCAGCTTAAGTCTGTCACGATCTAACTATGGCTACACCTTC
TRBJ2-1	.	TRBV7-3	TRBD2	CASSWTSGSYNEQFF	TGTGCCAGCAGCTGGACTAGCGGGTCCTACAATGAGCAGTTCTTC
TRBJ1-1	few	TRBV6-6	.	CASSYSGQLNTEAFF	TGTGCCAGCAGTTACTCGGGCCAGCTGAACACTGAAGCTTTCTTT
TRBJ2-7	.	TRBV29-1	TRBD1	CSVGQGTGEQYF	TGCAGCGTTGGACAGGGAACGGGAGAGCAGTACTTC
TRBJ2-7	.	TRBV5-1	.	CASSSIPGLAYEQYF	TGCGCCAGCAGCTCGATACCGGGACTGGCCTACGAGCAGTACTTC
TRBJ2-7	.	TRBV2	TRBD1	CASSIGTGFYEQYF	TGTGCCAGCAGCATAGGGACAGGGTTTTACGAGCAGTACTTC
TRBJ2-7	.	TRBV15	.	CATSRDRQSYEQYF	TGTGCCACCAGCAGAGATCGGCAATCCTACGAGCAGTACTTC
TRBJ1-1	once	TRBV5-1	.	CASGIEGVNTEAFF	TGCGCCAGCGGAATAGAGGGGGTGAACACTGAAGCTTTCTTT
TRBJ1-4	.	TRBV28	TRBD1	CASSLPQGNVEKLFF	TGTGCCAGCAGTTTGCCACAGGGGAACGTTGAAAAACTGTTTTTT
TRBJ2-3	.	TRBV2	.	CASGAAAGGTQYF	TGTGCCAGCGGGGCCGCGGCCGGGGGCACGCAGTATTTT
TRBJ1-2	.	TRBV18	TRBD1	CASSPRQGVDGYTF	TGTGCCAGCTCACCACGACAGGGGGTAGATGGCTACACCTTC
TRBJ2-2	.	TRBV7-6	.	CASSLGPGGDGAGGRKPGELFF	TGTGCCAGCAGCTTAGGTCCTGGGGGTGATGGGGCCGGGGGCCGGAAGCCCGGGGAGCTGTTTTTT
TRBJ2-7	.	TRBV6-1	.	CATRPRGTYEQYF	TGTGCCACCCGTCCACGAGGGACCTACGAGCAGTACTTC
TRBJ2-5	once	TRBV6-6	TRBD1	CASSVRTGIETQYF	TGTGCCAGCAGTGTAAGGACAGGGATAGAGACCCAGTACTTC
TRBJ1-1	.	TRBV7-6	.	CASSLQNSGNTEAFF	TGTGCCAGCAGCTTACAGAATTCAGGGAACACTGAAGCTTTCTTT
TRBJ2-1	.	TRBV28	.	CASSSHRKGRQFF	TGTGCCAGCAGTTCGCACCGCAAAGGGCGTCAGTTCTTC
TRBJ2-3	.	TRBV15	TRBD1	CATSRDYGDRVSGPDTQYF	TGTGCCACCAGCAGAGACTACGGGGACAGGGTATCTGGACCAGATACGCAGTATTTT
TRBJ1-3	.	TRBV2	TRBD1	CASSMDRADTIYF	TGTGCCAGCAGCATGGACAGGGCGGACACCATATATTTT
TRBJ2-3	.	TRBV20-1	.	CSARRVNTQYF	TGCAGTGCTAGGCGGGTTAATACGCAGTATTTT
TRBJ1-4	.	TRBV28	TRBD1	CASSTLGRGNEKLFF	TGTGCCAGCAGTACCCTGGGCAGGGGGAATGAAAAACTGTTTTTT
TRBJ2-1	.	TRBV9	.	CASSVTDIYNEQFF	TGTGCCAGCAGCGTAACGGACATATACAATGAGCAGTTCTTC
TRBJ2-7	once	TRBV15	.	CATSRVGGEQYF	TGTGCCACCAGCAGAGTTGGGGGAGAGCAGTACTTC
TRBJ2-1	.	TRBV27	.	CASSFRGRNNEQFF	TGTGCCAGCAGTTTCAGGGGAAGAAACAATGAGCAGTTCTTC
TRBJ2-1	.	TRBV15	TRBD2	CATGRGLAGDLSYNEQFF	TGTGCCACCGGGAGGGGGCTAGCGGGAGATCTTTCCTACAATGAGCAGTTCTTC
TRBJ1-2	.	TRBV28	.	CASSFPSGNIVYTF	TGTGCCAGCAGTTTTCCGTCAGGGAATATTGTCTACACCTTC
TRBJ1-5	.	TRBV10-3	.	CAISDPGRDQPQHF	TGTGCCATCAGTGACCCGGGTCGGGATCAGCCCCAGCATTTT
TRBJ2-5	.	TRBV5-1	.	CASSLAAPGKQETQYF	TGCGCCAGCAGCTTGGCTGCACCTGGCAAGCAAGAGACCCAGTACTTC